This entry lists 18 T cell receptor beta chains sequenced from one sample in a study of blood T cell repertoires in COVID-19. The assay was immunoSEQ multiplex PCR, and TCRdb's table has in-frame clones only and misses some. The table has approximately 73,000 clones, roughly 87% seen once. Sequenced sample: peripheral blood. Receptors were obtained from a man older than 75 with acute or convalescent COVID-19.

The chain carries TRBV3-1 (or the pseudogene TRBV3-2) and TRBJ1-2; possible D gene TRBD1, 6 bases. The germline V gene has CDR1 LGHDT and CDR2 YNNKEL (reference sequence). V was clipped by 3 bases and J by 3 bases, with 14 bases between them. CDR3 length: 15 amino acids. This CDR3 reads CASSHSTGRDYGYTF. The CDR3, as DNA: TGTGCCAGCAGCCACTCCACAGGGAGGGACTATGGCTACACCTTC.

The V call is TRBV11-3, the J call TRBJ2-1; 8 bases map to TRBD1. V gave up 5 bases and J gave up 6 bases; unmatched junction bases: 6. This CDR3 is built from 14 residues. Germline V gene lookup returns CDR1 SGHNT and CDR2 YENEEA. CDR3 region: CASSPRTGTNEQFF. CDR3 bases: TGTGCCAGCAGCCCCAGGACAGGGACCAATGAGCAGTTCTTC.

The J gene is TRBJ1-5, the V gene TRBV6-5; the match to TRBD1 covers 7 bases. CDR3 length equals 14 residues. Germline CDR1 and CDR2: MNHEY and SVGAGI. The trim removed 6 bases at V and 7 bases at J, leaving 9 bases unmatched. CDR3 residues: CASRNHDRAQPQHF. CDR3 sequence (DNA): TGTGCCAGCAGGAACCACGACAGGGCCCAGCCCCAGCATTTT.

The V and J genes are TRBV2 and TRBJ1-3; TRBD1 matches at 7 bases. This CDR3 spans 16 amino acids. The J segment lost 0 bases and the V segment lost 3 bases, leaving 5 bases of the junction unmatched. Germline CDR1 is SNHLY and CDR2 is FYNNEI. DNA for the CDR3: TGTGCCAGCAGTGAGGGACAGTTCCCCTCTGGAAACACCATATATTTT. Translation gives CASSEGQFPSGNTIYF.

The chain combines TRBV6-5 with TRBJ1-1, with D perhaps matching TRBD1 (6 bases). This CDR3 is 15 amino acids long. The germline V gene encodes CDR1 MNHEY and CDR2 SVGAGI. Between the trimmed V and J ends, which lost 8 bases and 2 bases, there was a span of 18 bases. The CDR3 region has the DNA TGTGCCAGCCGATCGGGGTCAGGGGTCAACACTGAAGCTTTCTTT. Translating gives CASRSGSGVNTEAFF.

V and J are TRBV5-8 and TRBJ2-5; TRBD1 matches at 10 bases. Germline values: CDR1 SGHTS, CDR2 YDEGEE. The V and J ends lost 4 bases and 5 bases, in that order; junction bases with no gene match: 11. The CDR3 is 16 residues long. The CDR3 nucleotides are TGTGCCAGCAGCGGAGGGACAGGGGTAATAAGGGAGACCCAGTACTTC. Its translation is CASSGGTGVIRETQYF.

V usage is TRBV18 and J usage is TRBJ2-1; D call uncertain. The CDR3 is 14 amino acids. Germline assignment: CDR1 KGHSH and CDR2 LQKENI. With 3 bases removed from V and 4 bases from J, the gap between germline ends came to 10 bases. The CDR3 loop is CASSPTDKYNEQFF. As DNA, the CDR3 is TGTGCCAGCTCACCTACTGACAAATACAATGAGCAGTTCTTC.

The CDR3 bases are TGTGCCAGTAGTGTTACAGGGGCTGGAAACACCATATATTTT. Encoded protein: CASSVTGAGNTIYF. The V call is TRBV19, the J call TRBJ1-3; 7 bases map to TRBD1. Germline V CDR1 and CDR2: LNHDA, SQIVND (reference sequence). The CDR3 sequence is 14 residues long. The junction had 3 bases not matched to a gene; V was cut back by 5 bases and J by 2 bases.

In regard to this clone: A junction boundary mismatches the germline segment, possibly from a read error. The V and J genes are TRBV5-6 and TRBJ2-1; TRBD2 agrees at 7 bases. CDR1 is SGHDT, CDR2 YYEEEE, per germline. The CDR3 is 16 residues long. Here the CDR3 DNA reads TGTGCCAGCAGCAAAGGGCCAGCGGGGACCTACAGTGAGCAGTTCTTC. Its protein is CASSKGPAGTYSEQFF.

In this sample, this clone turned up once. The chain links TRBV5-1 to TRBJ1-1; 7 nucleotides match TRBD1. Germline V gene lookup returns CDR1 SGHRS and CDR2 YFSETQ. J was trimmed by 6 bases and V by 4 bases; bases with no gene match: 6. The CDR3 loop spans 13 amino acids. CDR3 bases: TGCGCCAGCAGCCCAACCGGGACAGCTGAAGCTTTCTTT. Encoded protein: CASSPTGTAEAFF.

The chain links TRBV18 to TRBJ1-5; 9 bases match TRBD1. CDR3 length: 14 residues. With 5 bases clipped from V and 9 bases from J, the junction kept 8 bases outside the gene matches. The germline V gene encodes CDR1 KGHSH and CDR2 LQKENI. The CDR3 spells CASSEGQGFVPQHF. Here the CDR3 DNA reads TGTGCCAGCTCAGAGGGACAGGGTTTCGTGCCCCAGCATTTT.

This clone was picked up one time. The V gene is TRBV12-5, the J gene TRBJ2-3; TRBD2 aligns across 8 bases. CDR1 LGHNT and CDR2 FRNRAP come from the germline V gene. CDR3 length: 16 residues. The J segment lost 5 bases and the V segment lost 5 bases, leaving 12 bases of the junction unmatched. CDR3 DNA sequence: TGTGCTAGTGGTCGAGGAGCGGGAGCTTCGGGAGATACGCAGTATTTT. This codes for CASGRGAGASGDTQYF.

J is TRBJ1-5 and V is TRBV12-5; the D gene is possibly TRBD1 (5 bases). Between the trimmed V and J ends, which lost 2 bases and 5 bases, there was a span of 7 bases. This CDR3 has 13 residues. Germline V gene sequence: CDR1 LGHNT, CDR2 FRNRAP. In DNA, the CDR3 is TGTGCTAGTGGTTTGCTAGGGGATCAGCCCCAGCATTTT. Its translation: CASGLLGDQPQHF. Variable domain in full (rest from reference TRBV12-5 and TRBJ1-5): DARVTQTPRHKVTEMGQEVTMRCQPILGHNTVFWYRQTMMQGLELLAYFRNRAPLDDSGMPKDRFSAEMPDATLATLKIQPSEPRDSAVYFCASGLLGDQPQHFGDGTRLSIL.

This rearrangement joins TRBV7-3 to TRBJ2-1, with TRBD1 as a possible D gene (6 bases). V lost 3 bases, J lost 2 bases, and 14 bases lay in between. Looked up from germline, CDR1 is SGHTA and CDR2 is FQGTGA. The CDR3 spans 16 residues. Here the CDR3 reads CASSLLQGVPYNEQFF. CDR3 DNA: TGTGCCAGCAGCTTGTTACAGGGAGTCCCCTACAATGAGCAGTTCTTC. Together with reference TRBV7-3 and TRBJ2-1, the CDR3 gives the full variable domain: GAGVSQTPSNKVTEKGKYVELRCDPISGHTALYWYRQSLGQGPEFLIYFQGTGAADDSGLPNDRFFAVRPEGSVSTLKIQRTERGDSAVYLCASSLLQGVPYNEQFFGPGTRLTVL.

The V call is TRBV23-1, the J call TRBJ2-5; weak D call: TRBD2 (5 bases). TRBV23-1 qualifies as an ORF whose function is uncertain. This CDR3 spans 14 amino acids. V lost 7 bases and J lost 4, with 16 bases in between. The CDR3 sequence is CASTRTCVRETQYF. The CDR3 coding sequence is TGCGCCAGCACGAGGACTTGCGTCAGAGAGACCCAGTACTTC.

The chain has TRBV27 and TRBJ2-7; 8 nucleotides align to TRBD1. There are 13 residues in the CDR3. The V gene end was trimmed by 8 bases and the J gene end by 2 bases; junction bases not matched to a gene: 5. Germline V lookup: CDR1 MNHEY, CDR2 SMNVEV (reference sequence). The CDR3 DNA sequence: TGTGCCAGCGGATTGACAGGGGCCTACGAGCAGTACTTC. This sequence encodes CASGLTGAYEQYF.

This clone was seen just once. This chain links TRBV6-5 with TRBJ1-5, with 8 nucleotides matching TRBD1. Germline V CDR1 and CDR2: MNHEY, SVGAGI. V lost 6 bases to trimming and J lost 3 bases; unmatched junction nucleotides: 7. The CDR3 runs 15 residues. The CDR3 loop reads CASRPWTGNNQPQHF. DNA for the CDR3: TGTGCCAGCAGGCCTTGGACAGGGAACAATCAGCCCCAGCATTTT.

V usage is TRBV2 and J usage is TRBJ2-1, with D maybe TRBD2 (5 bases). Looked up from germline, CDR1 is SNHLY and CDR2 is FYNNEI. The CDR3 is 15 residues long. Trimming removed 6 bases from V and 7 bases from J, with 19 bases in between. In nucleotides, the CDR3 is TGTGCCAGCAGCGACGAGAGGGTGGGTAGTAATGAGCAGTTCTTC. This encodes CASSDERVGSNEQFF.